Each of the 14 T cell receptor beta chains below was sequenced from the same sample in a study of CD8 T cells in Susac syndrome. Random hexamers were used to reverse transcribe an amount of roughly 0.45 to 1 ug RNA. TCRdb used MiXCR to reprocess the immunoSEQ multiplex PCR reads, holding one entry per CDR3 protein. The data show approximately 180,000 distinct CDR3 sequences, over 75% seen once. The sequencing input was CD4+ T cells from PBMCs. The receptors here all came from a human donor with Susac syndrome.

The rearrangement uses TRBV9 and TRBJ2-1; 11 nucleotides match TRBD2. The CDR3 covers 17 residues. J gave up 9 bases and V 4 bases, and 15 bases lay outside the gene matches. Germline CDR1 SGDLS, CDR2 YYNGEE. This CDR3 is CASSPSGNSGRASEQFF. The CDR3 region has the DNA TGTGCCAGCAGCCCGAGTGGTAATAGCGGGAGGGCCAGTGAGCAGTTCTTC.

The chain employs TRBV6-5 and TRBJ2-7; no reliable D call. The CDR3 is made up of 14 amino acids. Germline loops: CDR1 MNHEY, CDR2 SVGAGI. Trimming took off 2 bases at V and 0 bases at J, with 8 bases between the two ends. The CDR3 coding sequence is TGTGCCAGCAGTTACCCTGGGATCTCCTACGAGCAGTACTTC. Translating it yields CASSYPGISYEQYF.

V gene TRBV9 combines with J gene TRBJ1-5, with D maybe TRBD1 (5 bases). The CDR3 extends over 15 amino acids. From germline, CDR1 is SGDLS and CDR2 YYNGEE. Trimming took 0 bases from V and 3 from J, leaving 10 bases between them. CDR3 coding DNA: TGTGCCAGCAGCGTAGGGGACGGATTCAATCAGCCCCAGCATTTT. This codes for CASSVGDGFNQPQHF.

This sequence joins TRBV4-1 and TRBJ2-5; TRBD2 matches at 13 bases. The CDR3 totals 16 residues. Germline values: CDR1 MGHRA, CDR2 YSYEKL. V was clipped by 4 bases and J by 3 bases; unmatched bases: 5. The CDR3 DNA reads TGCGCCAGCAGCCCGACCGGACTAGCGGGAGAAGAGACCCAGTACTTC. As protein: CASSPTGLAGEETQYF.

This chain links TRBV19 with TRBJ2-7; 7 nucleotides agree with TRBD1. Germline CDR1 LNHDA, CDR2 SQIVND (reference sequence). This CDR3 is 14 amino acids long. V was clipped by 4 bases and J by 2 bases; unmatched bases: 5. The CDR3 sequence is CASSNFGTAYEQYF. The CDR3 region has the DNA TGTGCCAGTAGTAACTTCGGGACAGCCTACGAGCAGTACTTC.

The chain employs TRBV5-1 and TRBJ2-3; 12 nucleotides agree with TRBD2. Trimming at V came to 4 bases and at J to 0 bases, leaving 6 bases not matched to a gene. Germline loops: CDR1 SGHRS, CDR2 YFSETQ. The CDR3 runs 17 residues. CDR3 protein: CASSAGTSGSSTDTQYF. CDR3 DNA: TGCGCCAGCAGCGCCGGGACTAGCGGGTCTAGCACAGATACGCAGTATTTT. The full variable domain, its missing parts supplied by reference TRBV5-1 and TRBJ2-3, is KAGVTQTPRYLIKTRGQQVTLSCSPISGHRSVSWYQQTPGQGLQFLFEYFSETQRNKGNFPGRFSGRQFSNSRSEMNVSTLELGDSALYLCASSAGTSGSSTDTQYFGPGTRLTVL.

This chain links TRBV3-1 with TRBJ2-3; D not resolved. CDR3 length: 12 residues. The V gene's germline CDR1 is LGHDT and CDR2 YNNKEL (reference sequence). Trimming removed 1 base at V and 4 bases at J, with 3 bases between. The CDR3 protein is CASSQAPDTQYF. For the CDR3, the DNA is TGTGCCAGCAGCCAAGCCCCAGATACGCAGTATTTT.

This clonotype was seen more than once but under ten times. The chain uses TRBV20-1 and TRBJ1-5; D possibly corresponds to TRBD1 (6 bases). Germline V gives CDR1 DFQATT, CDR2 SNEGSKA (reference sequence). The V end lost 6 bases, the J end lost 7 bases, and 13 bases lay between the germline ends. The CDR3 totals 12 residues. The CDR3 bases are TGCAGTGCCTTCGAGGGGGACCAGCCCCAGCATTTT. Translating it yields CSAFEGDQPQHF.

The V and J genes are TRBV5-1 and TRBJ1-2, with TRBD1 matching 7 bases. The CDR3 has 15 amino acids. V was pared by 4 bases and J by 0 bases, with 6 bases of the junction left unmatched. Germline V gene data show CDR1 as SGHRS and CDR2 as YFSETQ. Here the CDR3 DNA reads TGCGCCAGCAGCGAAAGGACAGGAGCTAACTATGGCTACACCTTC. It yields the protein CASSERTGANYGYTF.

The chain combines TRBV6-6 with TRBJ2-1, with unresolved D. CDR3 length: 14 amino acids. CDR1 is MNHNY and CDR2 is SVGAGI in the germline V gene (reference sequence). The germline V and J ends were trimmed by 9 bases and 9 bases, with 21 bases remaining between them. This CDR3 is CASTLYHNLIEQFF. The CDR3 region has the DNA TGTGCCAGTACTTTATATCACAATTTGATTGAGCAGTTCTTC.

This clonotype appeared once. The V call is TRBV19, the J call TRBJ1-3; 7 positions agree with TRBD1. Germline values: CDR1 LNHDA, CDR2 SQIVND (reference sequence). This CDR3 has 15 amino acids. V shed 8 bases, J shed 1 base, and the junction held 8 bases outside the gene matches. The CDR3 reads CASRIAGGSGNTIYF. In DNA, the CDR3 is TGTGCCAGTCGCATAGCAGGGGGATCTGGAAACACCATATATTTT.

The rearrangement uses TRBV30 and TRBJ1-2; no definite D call. V was cut by 2 bases and J by 0 bases, with 4 bases left in between. The CDR3 extends over 12 amino acids. Germline V CDR1 and CDR2: GTSNPN, SVGIG (reference sequence). The CDR3 loop reads CAWSTTNYGYTF. CDR3 sequence (DNA): TGTGCCTGGAGTACGACTAACTATGGCTACACCTTC.

The chain couples TRBV3-1 to TRBJ2-3; D unresolved. CDR1 and CDR2 from the germline V gene are LGHDT and YNNKEL (reference sequence). V lost 3 bases and J 5 bases, leaving 6 bases between the germline ends. The CDR3 has 12 amino acids. In DNA form, the CDR3 reads TGTGCCAGCAGCCACCGCGGAGATACGCAGTATTTT. The encoded protein is CASSHRGDTQYF.

The sample holds one count of this clonotype. This rearrangement joins TRBV20-1 to TRBJ2-1; D gene uncertain. CDR1 is DFQATT, CDR2 SNEGSKA, per germline (reference sequence). CDR3 size: 16 residues. V dropped 0 bases and J dropped 0 bases, with 12 bases sitting between them. CDR3 DNA sequence: TGCAGTGCTAGAGATTCCCAACTCGGCTCCTACAATGAGCAGTTCTTC. This sequence encodes CSARDSQLGSYNEQFF.